Below, 12 T cell receptor beta chains from the same sample are listed, as sequenced in a study of blood T cell repertoires in COVID-19. Profiling relied on immunoSEQ multiplex PCR, and the TCRdb table lists in-frame clones only, not all of them. The sample includes about 55,000 clones, approximately 88% of them seen just once. Sequencing was performed on peripheral blood. The origin of the receptors is a man in his forties with COVID-19, enrolled during active disease.

This sequence joins TRBV10-3 and TRBJ1-1, with 8 bases identical to TRBD1. The germline V gene encodes CDR1 ENHRY and CDR2 SYGVKD. The CDR3 runs 13 residues. J gave up 4 bases and V 10 bases, and 8 bases lay outside the gene matches. The CDR3 DNA is TGTGCCACCGGACAGGGAGAATTCACTGAAGCTTTCTTT. Translating gives CATGQGEFTEAFF.

This clone is a singleton in its sample. The chain carries TRBV27 and TRBJ2-1; D possibly corresponds to TRBD2 (5 bases). The germline V gene encodes CDR1 MNHEY and CDR2 SMNVEV (reference sequence). This CDR3 contains 16 residues. V was pared by 8 bases and J by 8 bases, with 25 bases between. The CDR3 loop reads CASGSDWLASRDEQFF. The CDR3 coding sequence is TGTGCCAGCGGCTCCGATTGGCTAGCTTCTAGGGATGAGCAGTTCTTC.

The chain uses TRBV2 and TRBJ2-3, with D perhaps matching TRBD1 (6 bases). Germline CDR1 reads SNHLY; CDR2 reads FYNNEI. Trimming took 4 bases from V and 11 from J, leaving 10 bases between them. The CDR3 has 11 amino acids. CDR3 DNA: TGTGCCAGCAGTGTTGAAGGGGGGCAGTATTTT. It translates to CASSVEGGQYF.

The J gene is TRBJ2-1, the V gene TRBV6-6; 9 bases agree with TRBD1. Looked up from germline, CDR1 is MNHNY and CDR2 is SVGAGI (reference sequence). Germline trimming cut 6 bases from V and 4 bases from J; bases unmatched to any gene: 7. The CDR3 runs to 15 residues. The CDR3 loop is CASSPQGAQYNEQFF. The DNA of the CDR3 is TGTGCCAGCAGCCCACAGGGGGCGCAATACAATGAGCAGTTCTTC.

The gene calls are TRBV19 and TRBJ2-1, with D possibly matching TRBD1 (6 bases). The germline gives CDR1 LNHDA, CDR2 SQIVND (reference sequence). The CDR3 consists of 18 residues. V was trimmed by 5 bases and J by 0 bases, leaving 20 bases between them. The CDR3 DNA follows: TGTGCCAGTAGTTTCCAGGGGCGGGCGGAGAGCTCCTACAATGAGCAGTTCTTC. Translated: CASSFQGRAESSYNEQFF.

CDR3 loop: CATLSQDSTYNEQFF. In DNA form, the CDR3 reads TGTGCCACCTTGTCCCAGGACAGTACCTACAATGAGCAGTTCTTC. V usage is TRBV28 and J usage is TRBJ2-1; D possibly corresponds to TRBD1 (6 bases). V was trimmed by 10 bases and J by 2 bases, leaving 18 bases between them. The CDR3 sequence is 15 residues long. Germline lookup yields CDR1 MDHEN and CDR2 SYDVKM.

This clone was seen a handful of times. CDR3 bases: TGTGCCAGCAGCTCCTCGCTGACAGGTGGGAACACTGAAGCTTTCTTT. Translation: CASSSSLTGGNTEAFF. This rearrangement joins TRBV5-6 to TRBJ1-1; maybe TRBD1 (6 bases). Germline CDR1 and CDR2: SGHDT and YYEEEE. V dropped 3 bases and J dropped 1 base, with 16 bases sitting between them. This CDR3 has 16 amino acids.

This clone was found once. The chain recombines TRBV7-3 with TRBJ2-1; the match to TRBD1 covers 8 bases. The CDR3 contains 14 residues. Unmatched junction bases numbered 6, after V lost 5 bases and J lost 6 bases. Per the germline V gene, CDR1 is SGHTA and CDR2 is FQGTGA. CDR3 amino acids: CASSIIQGVNEQFF. Here the CDR3 DNA reads TGTGCCAGCAGCATCATACAGGGGGTCAATGAGCAGTTCTTC. Based on the CDR3 plus reference TRBV7-3 and TRBJ2-1, the full variable domain is GAGVSQTPSNKVTEKGKYVELRCDPISGHTALYWYRQSLGQGPEFLIYFQGTGAADDSGLPNDRFFAVRPEGSVSTLKIQRTERGDSAVYLCASSIIQGVNEQFFGPGTRLTVL.

The chain carries TRBV7-9 and TRBJ2-3; 11 bases fit TRBD2. Germline V gene data show CDR1 as SEHNR and CDR2 as FQNEAQ (reference sequence). V trimming: 5 bases; J trimming: 2 bases; junction bases outside the gene matches: 6. The CDR3 is 16 residues long. The CDR3 loop reads CASSSGLAGHTDTQYF. In DNA, the CDR3 is TGTGCCAGCAGCAGCGGACTAGCGGGTCACACAGATACGCAGTATTTT.

CDR3 protein: CASSPALFGSTLNTEAFF. As DNA, the CDR3 is TGCGCCAGCAGCCCAGCGCTTTTTGGGTCAACTTTGAACACTGAAGCTTTCTTT. The gene calls are TRBV4-1 and TRBJ1-1, with no clear D. Trimming shortened V by 4 bases and J by 0 bases, and 21 bases separated the two germline ends. CDR1 and CDR2 from the germline V gene are MGHRA and YSYEKL. CDR3 size: 18 residues.

This clone was counted once. The chain combines TRBV7-2 with TRBJ2-3; D uncertain. The CDR3 consists of 14 residues. The V end lost 5 bases, the J end lost 1 base, and 10 bases lay between the germline ends. Germline V CDR1 and CDR2: SGHTA, FQGNSA. The CDR3 is CASSPLLGTDTQYF. CDR3 coding DNA: TGTGCCAGCAGCCCATTACTTGGCACAGATACGCAGTATTTT.

The chain employs TRBV6-6 and TRBJ1-2; 9 bases fit TRBD1. The CDR3 is made up of 14 amino acids. With 4 bases clipped from V and 8 bases from J, the junction kept 8 bases outside the gene matches. CDR1 and CDR2 (germline): MNHNY, SVGAGI (reference sequence). In DNA, the CDR3 is TGTGCCAGCAGTTCGGACAGGGGAGTTAAAGGCTACACCTTC. Amino acids: CASSSDRGVKGYTF.